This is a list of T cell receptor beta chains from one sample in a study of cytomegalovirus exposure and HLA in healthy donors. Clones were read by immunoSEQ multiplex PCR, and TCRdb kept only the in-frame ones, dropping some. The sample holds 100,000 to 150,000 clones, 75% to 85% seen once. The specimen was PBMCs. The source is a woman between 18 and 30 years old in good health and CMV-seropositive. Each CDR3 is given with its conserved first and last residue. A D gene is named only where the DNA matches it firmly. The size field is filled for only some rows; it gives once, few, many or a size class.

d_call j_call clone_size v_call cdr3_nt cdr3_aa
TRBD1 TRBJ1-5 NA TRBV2 TGTGCCAGCAGTGTCCGCCGGGACAGTGTTAGCAATCAGCCCCAGCATTTT CASSVRRDSVSNQPQHF
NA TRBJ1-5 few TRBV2 TGTGCCAGCCGCGATGGGGCAAGACAGCCCCAGCATTTT CASRDGARQPQHF
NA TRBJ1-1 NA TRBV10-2 TGCGCCAGCAGGGGACAGAACACTGAAGCTTTCTTT CASRGQNTEAFF
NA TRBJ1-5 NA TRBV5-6 TGTGCCAGCAGCTTGGGTGGCGGCCTTGGGAGTCAGCCCCAGCATTTT CASSLGGGLGSQPQHF
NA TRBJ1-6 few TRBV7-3 TGTGCCAGCAGCCTTAGGGGTAATTCACCCCTCCACTTT CASSLRGNSPLHF
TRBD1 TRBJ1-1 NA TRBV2 TGTGCCAGCAGCGGACAGGGGGGAACTGAAGCTTTCTTT CASSGQGGTEAFF
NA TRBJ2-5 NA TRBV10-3 TGTGCCATCAGTGTACAGCAAGAGACCCAGTACTTC CAISVQQETQYF
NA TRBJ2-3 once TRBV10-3 TGTGCCATTGTACAGGGCCCTGGAGATACGCAGTATTTT CAIVQGPGDTQYF
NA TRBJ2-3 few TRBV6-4 TGTGCCAGCAGTAAATTCGGGGGCACAGATACGCAGTATTTT CASSKFGGTDTQYF
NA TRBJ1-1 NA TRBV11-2 TGTGCCAGCAGCGGGCTCATGAACACTGAAGCTTTCTTT CASSGLMNTEAFF
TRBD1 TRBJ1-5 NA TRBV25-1 TGTGCCAGCAGTAAGCAGGGGGCTGGTCAGCCCCAGCATTTT CASSKQGAGQPQHF